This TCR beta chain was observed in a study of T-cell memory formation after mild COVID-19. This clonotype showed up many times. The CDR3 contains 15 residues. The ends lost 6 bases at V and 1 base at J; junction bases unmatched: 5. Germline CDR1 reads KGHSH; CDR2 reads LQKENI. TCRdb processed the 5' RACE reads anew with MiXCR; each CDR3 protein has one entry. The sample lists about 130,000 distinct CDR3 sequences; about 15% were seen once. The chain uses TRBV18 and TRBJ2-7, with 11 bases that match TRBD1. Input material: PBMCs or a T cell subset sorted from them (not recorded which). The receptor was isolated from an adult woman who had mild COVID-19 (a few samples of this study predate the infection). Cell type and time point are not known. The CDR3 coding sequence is TGTGCCAGCTCTTATGGACAGGGGGCATCCTACGAGCAGTACTTC. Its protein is CASSYGQGASYEQYF. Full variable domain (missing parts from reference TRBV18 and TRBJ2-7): NAGVMQNPRHLVRRRGQEARLRCSPMKGHSHVYWYRQLPEEGLKFMVYLQKENIIDESGMPKERFSAEFPKEGPSILRIQQVVRGDSAAYFCASSYGQGASYEQYFGPGTRLTVT.